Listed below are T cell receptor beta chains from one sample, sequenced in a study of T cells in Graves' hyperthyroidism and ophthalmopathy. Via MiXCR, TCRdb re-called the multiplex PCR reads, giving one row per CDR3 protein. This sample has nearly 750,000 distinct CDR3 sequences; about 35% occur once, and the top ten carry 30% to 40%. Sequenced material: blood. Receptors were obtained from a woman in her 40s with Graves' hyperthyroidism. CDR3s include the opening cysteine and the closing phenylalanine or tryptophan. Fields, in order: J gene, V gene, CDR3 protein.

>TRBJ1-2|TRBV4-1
CASSQEGGRGQGNDGYTF
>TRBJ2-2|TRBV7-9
CAGSDIGVAGELFF
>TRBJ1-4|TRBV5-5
CASSSDRAAEKLFF
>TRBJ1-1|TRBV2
CASSLSRGTDRNTEAFF
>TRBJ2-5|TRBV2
CASSFLPAGGWETQYF
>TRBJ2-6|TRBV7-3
CASSPDPRGSGANVLTF
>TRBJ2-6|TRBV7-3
CASSSAGLFSGANVLTF
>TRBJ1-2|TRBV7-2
CASSSRTAIYGYTF
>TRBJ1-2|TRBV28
CASTFGRANYGYTF
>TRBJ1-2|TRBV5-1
CASRGTGNYGYTF
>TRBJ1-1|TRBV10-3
CAIRKTGTGSTEAFF
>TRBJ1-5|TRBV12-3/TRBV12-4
CASGSTRNQPQHF
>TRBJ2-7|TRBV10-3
CAINGPRLEQYF
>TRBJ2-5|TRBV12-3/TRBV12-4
CASSTSEDRFEGYF
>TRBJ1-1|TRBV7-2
CASSSPAMNTEAFF
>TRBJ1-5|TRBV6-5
CASSYRRISYQPQHF
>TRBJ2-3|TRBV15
CATSRDFQPTDTQYF
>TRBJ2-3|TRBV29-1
CSVETGTGTDTQYF
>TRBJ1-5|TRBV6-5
CASSRQRPGQPQHF
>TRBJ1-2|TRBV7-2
CASSHGRTGANYGYTF
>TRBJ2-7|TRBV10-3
CASSYEVRRYEQYF
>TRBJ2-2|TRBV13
CASSTGGGELFF
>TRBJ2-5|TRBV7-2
CASRRGVQETQYF
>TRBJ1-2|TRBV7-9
CASSQFRSYGYTF
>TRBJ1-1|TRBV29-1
CSVAGQAYTEAFF
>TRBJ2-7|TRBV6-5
CASSYTRTGLAGSEQYF
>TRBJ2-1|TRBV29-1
CSVGGRIYNEQFF
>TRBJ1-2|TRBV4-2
CASSQVGAGNYGYTF
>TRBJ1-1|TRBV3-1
CASSQIGTEAFF
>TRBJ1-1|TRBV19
CASSIGTSPEAFF
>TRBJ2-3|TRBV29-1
CRDGPGVTDTQYF
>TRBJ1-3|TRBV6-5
CASSYLGLGQVDSGNTIYF
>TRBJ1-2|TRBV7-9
CASSLFFVLGQTNYGYTF
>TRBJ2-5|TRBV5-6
CASGRSSGTQYF
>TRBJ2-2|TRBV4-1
CASSPDYCRRAAGLTGELFF
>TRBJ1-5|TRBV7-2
CASSFMGGANQPQHF
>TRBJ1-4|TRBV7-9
CASSLSSLNEKLFF
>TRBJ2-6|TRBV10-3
CAISGGNSGANVLTF
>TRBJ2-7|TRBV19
CASSSSVYEQYF
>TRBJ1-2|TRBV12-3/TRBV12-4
CASGLPHTGASPYGYTF
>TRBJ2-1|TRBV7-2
CASSLLVPEQFF
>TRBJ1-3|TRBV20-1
CSSWVANTIYF
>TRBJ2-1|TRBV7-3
CASSWSGVGNEQFF
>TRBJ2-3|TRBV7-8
CASSLAMSDTQYF
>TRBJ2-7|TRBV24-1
CATSDWGYEQYF
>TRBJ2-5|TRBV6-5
CASSYLSGSGETQYF
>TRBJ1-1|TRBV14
CASSKGGEWTEAFF
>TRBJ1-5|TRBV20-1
CSARSEGDQPQHF
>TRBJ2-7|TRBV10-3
CAISITGERYEQHF
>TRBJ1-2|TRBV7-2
CASSLDGYGYTF
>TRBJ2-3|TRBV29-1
CSVEGWSQREGDTQYF
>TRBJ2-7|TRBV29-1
CSVGVQGAGEQYF
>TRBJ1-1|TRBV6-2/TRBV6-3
CASRAALEGTEAFF